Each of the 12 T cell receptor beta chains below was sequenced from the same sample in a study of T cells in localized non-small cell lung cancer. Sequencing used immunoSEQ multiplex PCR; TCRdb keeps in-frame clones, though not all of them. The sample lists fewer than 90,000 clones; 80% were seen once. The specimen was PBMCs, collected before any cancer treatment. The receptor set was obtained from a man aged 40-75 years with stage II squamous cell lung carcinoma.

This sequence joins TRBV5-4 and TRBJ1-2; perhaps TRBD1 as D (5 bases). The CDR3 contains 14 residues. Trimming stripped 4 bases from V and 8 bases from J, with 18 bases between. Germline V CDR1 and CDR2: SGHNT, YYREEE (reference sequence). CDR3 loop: CASSPFGRAEGYTF. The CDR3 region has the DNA TGTGCCAGCAGCCCTTTCGGCAGGGCGGAAGGCTACACCTTC.

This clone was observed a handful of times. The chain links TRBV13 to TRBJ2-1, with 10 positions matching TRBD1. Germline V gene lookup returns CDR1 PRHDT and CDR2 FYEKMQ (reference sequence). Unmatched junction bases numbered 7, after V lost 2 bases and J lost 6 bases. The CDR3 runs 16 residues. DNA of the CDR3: TGTGCCAGCAGCTTACTCGGGACAGGGGACGCCAATGAGCAGTTCTTC. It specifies CASSLLGTGDANEQFF.

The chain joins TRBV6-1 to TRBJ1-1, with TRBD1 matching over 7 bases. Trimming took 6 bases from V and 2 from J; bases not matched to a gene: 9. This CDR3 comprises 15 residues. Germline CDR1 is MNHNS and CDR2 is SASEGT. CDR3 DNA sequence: TGTGCCAGCAGCTGGGAGGGGACAGTTAACACTGAAGCTTTCTTT. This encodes CASSWEGTVNTEAFF.

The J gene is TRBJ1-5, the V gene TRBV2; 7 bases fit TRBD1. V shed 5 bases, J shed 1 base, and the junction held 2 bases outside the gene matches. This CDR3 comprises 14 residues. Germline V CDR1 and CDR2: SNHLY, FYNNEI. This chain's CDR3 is CASSQGGSNQPQHF. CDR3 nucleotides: TGTGCCAGCAGTCAGGGGGGCAGCAATCAGCCCCAGCATTTT.

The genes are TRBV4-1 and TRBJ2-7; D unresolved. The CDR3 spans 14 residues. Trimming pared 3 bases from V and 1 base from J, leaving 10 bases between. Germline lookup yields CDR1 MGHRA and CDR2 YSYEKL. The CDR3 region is CASSHRQESYEQYF. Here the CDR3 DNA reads TGCGCCAGCAGCCATCGGCAGGAGTCCTACGAGCAGTACTTC.

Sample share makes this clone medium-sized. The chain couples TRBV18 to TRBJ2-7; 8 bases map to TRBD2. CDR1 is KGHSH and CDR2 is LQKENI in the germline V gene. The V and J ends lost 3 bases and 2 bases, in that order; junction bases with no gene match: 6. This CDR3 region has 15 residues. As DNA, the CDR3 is TGTGCCAGCTCACCCCGCGAGCGGGGGCCCTACGAGCAGTACTTC. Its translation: CASSPRERGPYEQYF.

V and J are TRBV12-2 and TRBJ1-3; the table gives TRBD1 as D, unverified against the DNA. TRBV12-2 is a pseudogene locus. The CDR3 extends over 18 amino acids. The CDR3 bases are TGTGCAAGTCGCCCCTTCTTGGGACAGGGGATCTCTGGAAACACCATATATTTT. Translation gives CASRPFLGQGISGNTIYF.

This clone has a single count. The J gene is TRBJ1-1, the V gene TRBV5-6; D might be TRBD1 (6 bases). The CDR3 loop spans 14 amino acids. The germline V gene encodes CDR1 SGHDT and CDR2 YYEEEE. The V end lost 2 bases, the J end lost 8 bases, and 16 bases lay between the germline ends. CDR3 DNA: TGTGCCAGCAGCTTTACAGGGACACGCTCCGAAGCTTTCTTT. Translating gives CASSFTGTRSEAFF. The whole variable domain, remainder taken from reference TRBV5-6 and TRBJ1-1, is DAGVTQSPTHLIKTRGQQVTLRCSPKSGHDTVSWYQQALGQGPQFIFQYYEEEERQRGNFPDRFSGHQFPNYSSELNVNALLLGDSALYLCASSFTGTRSEAFFGQGTRLTVV.

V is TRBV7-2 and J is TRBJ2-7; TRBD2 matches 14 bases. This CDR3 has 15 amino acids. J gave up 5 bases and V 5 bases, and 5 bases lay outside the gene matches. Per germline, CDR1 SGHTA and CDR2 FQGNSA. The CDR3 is CASSAGLAGVDEQYF. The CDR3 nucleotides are TGTGCCAGCAGCGCGGGACTAGCGGGAGTAGACGAGCAGTACTTC.

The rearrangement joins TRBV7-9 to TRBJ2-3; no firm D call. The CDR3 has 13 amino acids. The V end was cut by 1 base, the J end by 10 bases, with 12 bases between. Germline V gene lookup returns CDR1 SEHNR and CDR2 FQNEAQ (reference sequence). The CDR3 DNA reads TGTGCCAGCAGCTTAGTCGGGCGTCGAGCGCAGTATTTT. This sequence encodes CASSLVGRRAQYF.

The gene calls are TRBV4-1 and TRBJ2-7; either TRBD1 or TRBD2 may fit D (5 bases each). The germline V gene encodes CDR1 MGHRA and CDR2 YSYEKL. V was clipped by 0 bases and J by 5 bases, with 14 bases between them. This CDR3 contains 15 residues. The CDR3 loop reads CASSQDTLTGHEQYF. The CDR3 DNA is TGCGCCAGCAGCCAAGATACACTGACGGGGCACGAGCAGTACTTC.

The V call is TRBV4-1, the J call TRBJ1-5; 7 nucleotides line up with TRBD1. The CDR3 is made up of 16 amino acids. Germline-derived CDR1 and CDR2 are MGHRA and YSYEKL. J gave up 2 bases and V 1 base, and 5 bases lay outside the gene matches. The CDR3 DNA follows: TGCGCCAGCAGCCAAGGACAGGGTTGGGGCAATCAGCCCCAGCATTTT. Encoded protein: CASSQGQGWGNQPQHF.